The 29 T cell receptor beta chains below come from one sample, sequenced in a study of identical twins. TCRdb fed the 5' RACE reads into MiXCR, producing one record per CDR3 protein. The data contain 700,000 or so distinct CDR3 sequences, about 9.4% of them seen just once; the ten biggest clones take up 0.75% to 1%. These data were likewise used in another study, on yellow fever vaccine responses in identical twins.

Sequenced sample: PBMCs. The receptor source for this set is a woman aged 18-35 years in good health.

The CDR3 nucleotides read TGTGCCAGCAGCTTAGGAACAGGGGGTGTAAACGAGCAGTACTTC. Its protein product is CASSLGTGGVNEQYF. The genes are TRBV11-2 and TRBJ2-7; 8 bases match TRBD1. This CDR3 has 15 residues. The V gene end was trimmed by 1 base and the J gene end by 5 bases; junction bases not matched to a gene: 7. Germline V gene data show CDR1 as SGHAT and CDR2 as FQNNGV. The whole variable domain, filled in from reference TRBV11-2 and TRBJ2-7, reads EAGVAQSPRYKIIEKRQSVAFWCNPISGHATLYWYQQILGQGPKLLIQFQNNGVVDDSQLPKDRFSAERLKGVDSTLKIQPAKLEDSAVYLCASSLGTGGVNEQYFGPGTRLTVT.

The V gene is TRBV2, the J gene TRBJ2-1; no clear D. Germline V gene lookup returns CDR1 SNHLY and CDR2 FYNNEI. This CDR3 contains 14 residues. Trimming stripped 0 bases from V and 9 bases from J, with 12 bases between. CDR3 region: CASSEALESAEQFF. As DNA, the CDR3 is TGTGCCAGCAGTGAAGCTCTAGAGTCTGCTGAGCAGTTCTTC.

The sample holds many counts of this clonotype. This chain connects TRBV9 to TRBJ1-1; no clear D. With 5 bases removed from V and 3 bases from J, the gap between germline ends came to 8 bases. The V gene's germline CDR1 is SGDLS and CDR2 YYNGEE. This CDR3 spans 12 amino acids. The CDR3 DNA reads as TGTGCCAGCAGTAAACAAGACACTGAAGCTTTCTTT. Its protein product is CASSKQDTEAFF.

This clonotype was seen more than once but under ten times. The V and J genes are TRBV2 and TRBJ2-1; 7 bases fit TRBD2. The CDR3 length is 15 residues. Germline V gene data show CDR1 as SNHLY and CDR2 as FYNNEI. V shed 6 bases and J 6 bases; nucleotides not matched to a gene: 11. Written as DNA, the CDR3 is TGTGCCAGCAGCAGATATGGCGGGAGAGTCAATGAGCAGTTCTTC. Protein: CASSRYGGRVNEQFF.

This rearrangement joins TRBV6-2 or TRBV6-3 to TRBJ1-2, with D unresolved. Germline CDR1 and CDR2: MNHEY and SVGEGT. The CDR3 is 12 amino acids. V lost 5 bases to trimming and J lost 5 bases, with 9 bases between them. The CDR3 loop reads CASSKTTYGYTF. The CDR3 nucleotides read TGTGCCAGCAGTAAGACTACTTATGGCTACACCTTC.

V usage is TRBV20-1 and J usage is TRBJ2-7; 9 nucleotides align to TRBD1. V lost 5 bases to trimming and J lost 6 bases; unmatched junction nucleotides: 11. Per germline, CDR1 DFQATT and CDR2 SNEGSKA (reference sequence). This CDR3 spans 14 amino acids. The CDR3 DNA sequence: TGCAGTGCTTCTTCCCCGGGACAGGGTAGCGAGCAGTACTTC. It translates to CSASSPGQGSEQYF.

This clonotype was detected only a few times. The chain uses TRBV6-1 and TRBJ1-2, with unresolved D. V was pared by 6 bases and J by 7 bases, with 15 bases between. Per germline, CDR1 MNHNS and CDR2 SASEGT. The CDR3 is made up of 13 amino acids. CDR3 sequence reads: CASSPPGWGGYTF. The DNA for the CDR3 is TGTGCCAGCAGCCCCCCCGGGTGGGGTGGCTACACCTTC.

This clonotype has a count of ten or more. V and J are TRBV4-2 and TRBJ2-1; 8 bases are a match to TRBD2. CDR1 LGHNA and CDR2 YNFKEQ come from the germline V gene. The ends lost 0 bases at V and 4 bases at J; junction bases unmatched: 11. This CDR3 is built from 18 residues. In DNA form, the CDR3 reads TGTGCCAGCAGCCAAGAAGCCGCGGGGGGTTCGGGTTACAATGAGCAGTTCTTC. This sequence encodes CASSQEAAGGSGYNEQFF.

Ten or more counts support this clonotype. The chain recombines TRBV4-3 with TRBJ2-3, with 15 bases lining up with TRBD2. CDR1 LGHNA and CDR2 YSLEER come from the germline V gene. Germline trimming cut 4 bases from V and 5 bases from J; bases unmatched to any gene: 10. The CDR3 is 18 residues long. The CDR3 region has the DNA TGCGCCAGCAGCCTCCTTCCGGGACTAGCGGGAGGAGGAGATACGCAGTATTTT. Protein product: CASSLLPGLAGGGDTQYF.

In nucleotides, the CDR3 is TGTGCCTCGTCGGGCGGGGCGAGCTCCTACAATGAGCAGTTCTTC. Its translation is CASSGGASSYNEQFF. V gene TRBV19 combines with J gene TRBJ2-1, with D tentatively TRBD2 (6 bases). Germline CDR1 LNHDA, CDR2 SQIVND (reference sequence). Trimming pared 11 bases from V and 0 bases from J, leaving 17 bases between. CDR3 size: 15 residues.

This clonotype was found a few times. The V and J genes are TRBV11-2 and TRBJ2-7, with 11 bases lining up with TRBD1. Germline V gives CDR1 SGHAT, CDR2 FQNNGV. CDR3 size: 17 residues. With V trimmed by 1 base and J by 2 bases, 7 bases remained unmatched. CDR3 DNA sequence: TGTGCCAGCAGCTTAGGGGGGACAGGGGGTTTACCCTACGAGCAGTACTTC. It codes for CASSLGGTGGLPYEQYF.

CDR3 coding DNA: TGTGCCAGCAGCCAAGATTGGGGGCTGGGGTCCAGGGTAGTTGAGACCCAGTACTTC. Translating gives CASSQDWGLGSRVVETQYF. This rearrangement joins TRBV3-1 to TRBJ2-5; perhaps TRBD1 as D (6 bases). V was cut by 0 bases and J by 5 bases, with 25 bases left in between. The CDR3 has 19 residues. CDR1 is LGHDT, CDR2 YNNKEL, per germline (reference sequence).

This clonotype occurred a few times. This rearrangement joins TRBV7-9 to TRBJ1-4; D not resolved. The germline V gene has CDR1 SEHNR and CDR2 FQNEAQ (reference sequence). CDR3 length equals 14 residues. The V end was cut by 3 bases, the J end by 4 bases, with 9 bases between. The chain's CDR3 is CASSFASRNEKLFF. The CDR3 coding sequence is TGTGCCAGCAGCTTCGCATCACGTAATGAAAAACTGTTTTTT.

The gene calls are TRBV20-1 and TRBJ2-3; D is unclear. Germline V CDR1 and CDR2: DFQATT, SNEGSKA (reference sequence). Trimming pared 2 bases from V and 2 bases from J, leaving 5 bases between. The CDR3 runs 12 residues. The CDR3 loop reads CSARRATDTQYF. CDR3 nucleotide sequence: TGCAGTGCTAGAAGGGCCACAGATACGCAGTATTTT.

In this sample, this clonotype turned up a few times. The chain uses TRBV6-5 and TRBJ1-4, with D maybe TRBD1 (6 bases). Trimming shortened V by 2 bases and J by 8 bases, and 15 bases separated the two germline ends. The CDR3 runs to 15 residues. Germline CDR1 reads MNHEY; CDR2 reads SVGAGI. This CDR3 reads CASSYTQGGGEKLFF. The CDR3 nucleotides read TGTGCCAGCAGTTACACACAGGGAGGTGGAGAAAAACTGTTTTTT.

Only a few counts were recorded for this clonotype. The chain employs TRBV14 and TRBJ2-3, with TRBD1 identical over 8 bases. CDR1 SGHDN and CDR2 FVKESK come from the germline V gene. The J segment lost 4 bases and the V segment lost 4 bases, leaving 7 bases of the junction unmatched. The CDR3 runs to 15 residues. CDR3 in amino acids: CASSPTGEEADTQYF. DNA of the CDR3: TGTGCCAGCAGCCCGACAGGGGAGGAGGCAGATACGCAGTATTTT.

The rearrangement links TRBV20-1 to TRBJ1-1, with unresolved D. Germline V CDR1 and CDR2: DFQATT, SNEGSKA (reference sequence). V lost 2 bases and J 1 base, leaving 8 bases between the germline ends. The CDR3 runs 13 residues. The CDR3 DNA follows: TGCAGTGCTAGACCCTCGGCGAACACTGAAGCTTTCTTT. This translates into CSARPSANTEAFF.

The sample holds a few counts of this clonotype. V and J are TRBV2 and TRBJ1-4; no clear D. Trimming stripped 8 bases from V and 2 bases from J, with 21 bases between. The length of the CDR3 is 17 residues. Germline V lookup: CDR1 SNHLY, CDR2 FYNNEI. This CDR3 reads CASRIGPHGRTNEKLFF. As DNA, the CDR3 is TGTGCCAGCCGGATAGGACCCCACGGGAGGACTAATGAAAAACTGTTTTTT.

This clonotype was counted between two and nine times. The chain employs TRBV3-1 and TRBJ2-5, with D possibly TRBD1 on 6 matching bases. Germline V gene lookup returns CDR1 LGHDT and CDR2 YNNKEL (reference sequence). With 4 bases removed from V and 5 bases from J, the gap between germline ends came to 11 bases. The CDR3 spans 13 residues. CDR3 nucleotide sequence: TGTGCCAGCAGCCGGGGGCGCGATGAGACCCAGTACTTC. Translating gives CASSRGRDETQYF.

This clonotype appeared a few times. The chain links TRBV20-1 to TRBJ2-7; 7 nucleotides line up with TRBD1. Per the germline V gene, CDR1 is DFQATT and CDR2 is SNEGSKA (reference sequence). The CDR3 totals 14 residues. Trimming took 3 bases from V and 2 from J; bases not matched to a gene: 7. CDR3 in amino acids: CSASGDSKAYEQYF. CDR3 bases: TGCAGTGCTAGTGGGGACAGCAAAGCCTACGAGCAGTACTTC.

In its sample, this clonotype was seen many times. Written as DNA, the CDR3 is TGCGCCAGCAGCCAACAACCGGGGCCGGATACGCAGTATTTT. It is translated as CASSQQPGPDTQYF. The chain links TRBV4-1 to TRBJ2-3; D may match TRBD1 or TRBD2 (5 bases each). The CDR3 covers 14 residues. V dropped 2 bases and J dropped 6 bases, with 12 bases sitting between them. Germline V gene lookup returns CDR1 MGHRA and CDR2 YSYEKL.

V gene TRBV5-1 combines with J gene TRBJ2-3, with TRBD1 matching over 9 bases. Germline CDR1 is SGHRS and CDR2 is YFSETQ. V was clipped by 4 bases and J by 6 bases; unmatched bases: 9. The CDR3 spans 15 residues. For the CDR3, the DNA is TGCGCCAGCAGCCAGGGACAGGGAAGGGTGGATACGCAGTATTTT. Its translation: CASSQGQGRVDTQYF.

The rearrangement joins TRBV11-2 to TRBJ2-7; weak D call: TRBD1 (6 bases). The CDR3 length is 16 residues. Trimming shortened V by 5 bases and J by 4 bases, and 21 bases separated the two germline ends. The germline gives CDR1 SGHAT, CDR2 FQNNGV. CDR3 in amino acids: CASSLPGTPMMYEQYF. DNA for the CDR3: TGTGCCAGCAGCCTTCCCGGGACACCGATGATGTACGAGCAGTACTTC.

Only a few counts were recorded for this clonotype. The DNA of the CDR3 is TGTGCCAGCATTGGACAGCCCCTTACCTACGAGCAGTACTTC. It codes for CASIGQPLTYEQYF. The chain couples TRBV6-1 to TRBJ2-7; maybe TRBD1 (6 bases). Germline CDR1 is MNHNS and CDR2 is SASEGT. There are 14 residues in the CDR3. Trimming left V 7 bases short and J 2 bases short, with 15 bases between.

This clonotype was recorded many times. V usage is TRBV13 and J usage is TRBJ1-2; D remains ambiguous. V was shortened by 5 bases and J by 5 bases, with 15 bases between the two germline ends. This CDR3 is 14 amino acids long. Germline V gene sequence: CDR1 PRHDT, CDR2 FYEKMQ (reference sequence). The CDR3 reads CASSPFKDDYGYTF. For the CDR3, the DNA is TGTGCCAGCAGCCCATTTAAAGATGATTATGGCTACACCTTC.

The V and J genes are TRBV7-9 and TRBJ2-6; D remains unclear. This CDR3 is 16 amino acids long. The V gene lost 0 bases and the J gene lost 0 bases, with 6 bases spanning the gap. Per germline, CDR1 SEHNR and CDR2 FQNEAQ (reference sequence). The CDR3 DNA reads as TGTGCCAGCAGCTTAGCAGGGCTCTCTGGGGCCAACGTCCTGACTTTC. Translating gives CASSLAGLSGANVLTF.

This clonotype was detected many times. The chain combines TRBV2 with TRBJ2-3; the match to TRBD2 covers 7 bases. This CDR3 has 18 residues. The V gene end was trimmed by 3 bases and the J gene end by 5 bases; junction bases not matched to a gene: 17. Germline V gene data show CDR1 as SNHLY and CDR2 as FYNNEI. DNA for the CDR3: TGTGCCAGCAGTGAGAGAGTACTAGCGTCCCCGCAAGAAGATACGCAGTATTTT. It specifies CASSERVLASPQEDTQYF.

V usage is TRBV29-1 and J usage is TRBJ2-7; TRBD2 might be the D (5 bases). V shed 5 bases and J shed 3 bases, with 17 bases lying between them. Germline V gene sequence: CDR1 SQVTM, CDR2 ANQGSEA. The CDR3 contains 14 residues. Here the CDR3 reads CSVYYSGVDYEQYF. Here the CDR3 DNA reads TGCAGCGTTTACTATTCCGGGGTCGACTACGAGCAGTACTTC.

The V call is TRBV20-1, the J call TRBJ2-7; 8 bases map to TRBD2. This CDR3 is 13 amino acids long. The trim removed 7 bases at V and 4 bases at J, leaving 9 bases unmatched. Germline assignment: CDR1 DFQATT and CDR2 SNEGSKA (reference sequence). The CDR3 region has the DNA TGCAGTGTACCAGCGGGAGATGGGTACGAGCAGTACTTC. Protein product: CSVPAGDGYEQYF.